The 18 T cell receptor beta chains presented below share a single source sample, sequenced in a study of beta chain features in type 1 diabetes. General study points: A moderate, significant TCRB CDR3 shortening appeared in type 1 diabetes across four CD4+ subsets.

Antigens of these TCRs are unknown. Reverse transcribing all isolated RNA meant expressed TCRB transcripts were sequenced. The data were produced by immunoSEQ multiplex PCR, yet TCRdb's version contains in-frame clones alone and is incomplete. Among 300,000 to 450,000 clones listed, roughly 9.8% were seen once. Source material: central memory CD4+ T cells from blood. The receptor set was obtained from a man between 25 and 39 years old with type 1 diabetes.

There are a few counts of this clone. The genes are TRBV28 and TRBJ2-3; D may correspond to TRBD1 or TRBD2 (7 bases each). Trimming removed 6 bases from V and 4 bases from J, with 20 bases in between. Germline CDR1 and CDR2: MDHEN and SYDVKM. CDR3 size: 16 residues. The CDR3 nucleotides are TGTGCCAGCAGCCAGGGGGGGTCCCAACGACCAGATACGCAGTATTTT. Translated: CASSQGGSQRPDTQYF. The variable domain in full, completed from reference TRBV28 and TRBJ2-3, reads DVKVTQSSRYLVKRTGEKVFLECVQDMDHENMFWYRQDPGLGLRLIYFSYDVKMKEKGDIPEGYSVSREKKERFSLILESASTNQTSMYLCASSQGGSQRPDTQYFGPGTRLTVL.

In this sample, this clone turned up a few times. The chain combines TRBV4-3 with TRBJ1-4; TRBD1 might be the D (6 bases). The CDR3 is 17 amino acids. The germline gives CDR1 LGHNA, CDR2 YSLEER. V was clipped by 4 bases and J by 1 base, with 16 bases between them. The CDR3 spells CASSLTLQGKTNEKLFF. The CDR3 DNA reads as TGCGCCAGCAGCCTTACCTTACAGGGAAAAACTAATGAAAAACTGTTTTTT.

This clone appeared a few times. This chain joins TRBV9 and TRBJ2-7; the match to TRBD1 covers 10 bases. Trimming took 4 bases from V and 5 from J; bases not matched to a gene: 6. CDR1 is SGDLS and CDR2 is YYNGEE in the germline V gene. The CDR3 is 14 residues long. Here the CDR3 DNA reads TGTGCCAGCAGCCCCGGGGACAGGGGCCACGAGCAGTACTTC. This sequence encodes CASSPGDRGHEQYF.

This clone was counted between two and nine times. The rearrangement uses TRBV7-8 and TRBJ1-4; tentative D call: TRBD1 (5 bases). This CDR3 is 15 amino acids long. The germline V gene encodes CDR1 SGHVS and CDR2 FQNEAQ. The V end was cut by 0 bases, the J end by 4 bases, with 9 bases between. The CDR3 DNA reads as TGTGCCAGCAGCTTAGCGGGGGGACTTAATGAAAAACTGTTTTTT. Its translation: CASSLAGGLNEKLFF.

This clone has ten or more counts. V usage is TRBV2 and J usage is TRBJ2-3; 7 bases fit TRBD2. V trimming: 3 bases; J trimming: 6 bases; junction bases outside the gene matches: 6. This CDR3 spans 14 amino acids. Germline V gene sequence: CDR1 SNHLY, CDR2 FYNNEI. The DNA for the CDR3 is TGTGCCAGCAGTGAGGCGGGAGTCGTTGATACGCAGTATTTT. Residues: CASSEAGVVDTQYF.

The chain employs TRBV7-2 and TRBJ2-2; D may correspond to TRBD1 or TRBD2 (5 bases each). V lost 0 bases to trimming and J lost 6 bases, with 8 bases between them. This CDR3 contains 14 residues. CDR1 is SGHTA, CDR2 FQGNSA, per germline. The CDR3 reads CASSLAGVAGELFF. The CDR3 DNA sequence: TGTGCCAGCAGCTTAGCGGGGGTCGCCGGGGAGCTGTTTTTT. Looking up the rest from reference TRBV7-2 and TRBJ2-2 gives the full variable domain: GAGVSQSPSNKVTEKGKDVELRCDPISGHTALYWYRQSLGQGLEFLIYFQGNSAPDKSGLPSDRFSAERTGGSVSTLTIQRTQQEDSAVYLCASSLAGVAGELFFGEGSRLTVL.

This clone was detected a few times. The genes are TRBV4-1 and TRBJ1-4, with D hard to call. V dropped 0 bases and J dropped 4 bases, with 12 bases sitting between them. Germline V gene lookup returns CDR1 MGHRA and CDR2 YSYEKL. This CDR3 contains 16 residues. The CDR3 spells CASSQDQLGFNEKLFF. DNA for the CDR3: TGCGCCAGCAGCCAAGATCAACTGGGGTTTAATGAAAAACTGTTTTTT.

This rearrangement joins TRBV5-4 to TRBJ2-5, with D possibly matching TRBD2 (6 bases). Looked up from germline, CDR1 is SGHNT and CDR2 is YYREEE (reference sequence). With 0 bases removed from V and 4 bases from J, the gap between germline ends came to 7 bases. This CDR3 region has 13 residues. CDR3 in amino acids: CASSLVGGETQYF. The CDR3 DNA reads as TGTGCCAGCAGCTTGGTGGGAGGAGAGACCCAGTACTTC.

This clone was detected a few times. V is TRBV5-1 and J is TRBJ2-7; 8 bases are a match to TRBD1. Trimming took 3 bases from V and 3 from J; bases not matched to a gene: 8. From germline, CDR1 is SGHRS and CDR2 YFSETQ. This CDR3 has 15 residues. CDR3 coding DNA: TGCGCCAGCAGCTCATATGGACAGGGCAACTACGAGCAGTACTTC. Its translation is CASSSYGQGNYEQYF.

The chain employs TRBV5-6 and TRBJ2-5, with D possibly matching TRBD2 (6 bases). The CDR3 loop spans 14 amino acids. Deletions cut 1 base from V and 4 bases from J, with 11 bases between. CDR1 and CDR2 (germline): SGHDT, YYEEEE. The CDR3 bases are TGTGCCAGCAGCTTGCGAGGAGGGAGAGAGACCCAGTACTTC. This gives the protein CASSLRGGRETQYF.

This chain connects TRBV11-2 to TRBJ2-5; a possible D gene is TRBD1 (6 bases). CDR1 SGHAT and CDR2 FQNNGV come from the germline V gene. The CDR3 totals 13 residues. V was shortened by 7 bases and J by 1 base, with 10 bases between the two germline ends. CDR3 loop: CASTGQIQETQYF. The CDR3 DNA is TGTGCCAGCACGGGACAAATCCAAGAGACCCAGTACTTC. The full variable domain, in which reference TRBV11-2 and TRBJ2-5 provide the parts outside the CDR3, is EAGVAQSPRYKIIEKRQSVAFWCNPISGHATLYWYQQILGQGPKLLIQFQNNGVVDDSQLPKDRFSAERLKGVDSTLKIQPAKLEDSAVYLCASTGQIQETQYFGPGTRLLVL.

This clone has more than one count but fewer than ten. The rearrangement uses TRBV4-1 and TRBJ1-3; D is uncertain. The CDR3 spans 17 residues. V lost 0 bases to trimming and J lost 0 bases, with 12 bases between them. Germline values: CDR1 MGHRA, CDR2 YSYEKL. CDR3 DNA sequence: TGCGCCAGCAGCCAAGATGTCACCCCGGTCTCTGGAAACACCATATATTTT. Residues: CASSQDVTPVSGNTIYF.

The chain uses TRBV7-8 and TRBJ2-1, with a weak D call TRBD2 (7 bases). Germline V gives CDR1 SGHVS, CDR2 FQNEAQ. Trimming cost V 5 bases and J 13 bases, with 18 bases left between them. The CDR3 covers 13 residues. CDR3 sequence reads: CASSPGGGKVQFF. The CDR3 nucleotides are TGTGCCAGCAGCCCGGGGGGCGGGAAGGTTCAGTTCTTC.

This clone occurred a few times. The chain combines TRBV5-1 with TRBJ1-2; TRBD1 matches at 7 bases. V lost 4 bases and J lost 2; bases outside the gene matches: 11. The CDR3 spans 16 residues. Germline V gene lookup returns CDR1 SGHRS and CDR2 YFSETQ. The CDR3 nucleotides read TGCGCCAGCAGCACGGCAGGAGGGGGCGCGAACTATGGCTACACCTTC. Protein: CASSTAGGGANYGYTF.

The chain uses TRBV5-1 and TRBJ1-2; D is undetermined. V shed 2 bases and J shed 2 bases, with 10 bases lying between them. Germline CDR1 is SGHRS and CDR2 is YFSETQ. The CDR3 extends over 14 amino acids. CDR3 loop: CASSLEGKNYGYTF. The CDR3 DNA sequence: TGCGCCAGCAGCTTAGAGGGAAAAAACTATGGCTACACCTTC.

This clone showed up just a few times. V and J are TRBV7-7 and TRBJ1-1; no clear D. Germline V gives CDR1 SSHAT, CDR2 FNYEAQ (reference sequence). The CDR3 loop spans 13 amino acids. V lost 1 base and J 4 bases, leaving 7 bases between the germline ends. The CDR3 reads CASSLDVSTEAFF. The CDR3 DNA sequence: TGTGCCAGCAGCTTAGATGTGAGCACTGAAGCTTTCTTT.

The chain employs TRBV7-3 and TRBJ2-1, with a tentative D call TRBD1 (6 bases). Germline V gene data show CDR1 as SGHTA and CDR2 as FQGTGA. The CDR3 length is 16 residues. Between the trimmed V and J ends, which lost 2 bases and 2 bases, there was a span of 13 bases. CDR3 in amino acids: CASSLVSRGTYNEQFF. The CDR3 coding sequence is TGTGCCAGCAGCTTAGTCTCCAGGGGTACCTACAATGAGCAGTTCTTC.

The genes are TRBV6-6 and TRBJ2-7; D may be TRBD1 (6 bases). From germline, CDR1 is MNHNY and CDR2 SVGAGI (reference sequence). The CDR3 runs to 12 residues. Trimming took off 6 bases at V and 6 bases at J, with 12 bases between the two ends. This CDR3 is CASRPQGFEQYF. The DNA of the CDR3 is TGTGCCAGCAGGCCACAGGGATTCGAGCAGTACTTC.